Many counts were recorded for the clone carrying this TCR beta chain. Its antigen is as yet unknown. RNA transcripts yielded amplified TCR beta CDR3 regions. The HTBI primer set was used in a first-round RT-PCR of the TCR CDR3. A single record per CDR3 protein comes from TCRdb applying MiXCR to the multiplex PCR reads. The table has about 600,000 distinct CDR3 sequences, 16% seen once. The sample originates from a study of T cells in Graves' hyperthyroidism and ophthalmopathy. Study results and caveats: Blood also showed most of the thyroid clonotypes that were expanded above 0.001.

The CDR3 covers 15 residues. V dropped 6 bases and J dropped 1 base, with 15 bases sitting between them. Germline CDR1 MDHEN, CDR2 SYDVKM. The sequence derives from a woman in her 40s with Graves' ophthalmopathy. The V call is TRBV28, the J call TRBJ1-1; D is unclear. The specimen was blood. CDR3 nucleotides: TGTGCCAGCAGCCAACATCCAATCGGGAACACTGAAGCTTTCTTT. Translation gives CASSQHPIGNTEAFF.